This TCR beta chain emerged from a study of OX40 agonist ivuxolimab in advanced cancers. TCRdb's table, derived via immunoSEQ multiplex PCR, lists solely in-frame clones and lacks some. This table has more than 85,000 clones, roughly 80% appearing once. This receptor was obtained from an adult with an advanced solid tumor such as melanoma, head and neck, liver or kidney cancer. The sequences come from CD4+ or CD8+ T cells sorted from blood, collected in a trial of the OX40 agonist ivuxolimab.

The CDR3 bases are TGTGCCAGCGGTAACACAGGGAGGGGATACGGCTACACCTTC. Amino acid sequence: CASGNTGRGYGYTF. This sequence joins TRBV27 and TRBJ1-2, with D perhaps matching TRBD1 (6 bases). CDR3 length: 14 amino acids. V was cut by 8 bases and J by 8 bases, with 21 bases left in between. Germline V gives CDR1 MNHEY, CDR2 SMNVEV (reference sequence).